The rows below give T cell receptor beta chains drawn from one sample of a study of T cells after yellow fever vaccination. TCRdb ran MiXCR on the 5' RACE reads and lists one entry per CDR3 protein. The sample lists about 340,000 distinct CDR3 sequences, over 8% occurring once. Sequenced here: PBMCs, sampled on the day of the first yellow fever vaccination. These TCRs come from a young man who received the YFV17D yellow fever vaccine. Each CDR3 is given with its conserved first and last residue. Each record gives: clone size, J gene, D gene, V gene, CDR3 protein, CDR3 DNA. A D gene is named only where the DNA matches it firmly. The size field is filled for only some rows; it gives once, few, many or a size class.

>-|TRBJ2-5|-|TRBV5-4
CASRGRGQETQYF
TGTGCCAGCAGAGGGCGCGGGCAAGAGACCCAGTACTTC
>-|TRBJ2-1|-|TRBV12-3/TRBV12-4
CASSLGILYNEQFF
TGTGCCAGCAGTTTAGGCATTCTCTACAATGAGCAGTTCTTC
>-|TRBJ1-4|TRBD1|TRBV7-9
CASSPNTGAEKLFF
TGTGCCAGCAGCCCAAATACAGGGGCGGAAAAACTGTTTTTT
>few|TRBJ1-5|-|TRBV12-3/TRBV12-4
CASNAGEGNQPQHF
TGTGCCAGCAACGCCGGCGAGGGGAATCAGCCCCAGCATTTT
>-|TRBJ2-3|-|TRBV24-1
CATSDPGTASTDTQYF
TGTGCCACCAGTGACCCGGGCACAGCTAGCACAGATACGCAGTATTTT
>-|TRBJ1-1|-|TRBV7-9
CASRWGDTEAFF
TGTGCCAGCAGATGGGGGGACACTGAAGCTTTCTTT
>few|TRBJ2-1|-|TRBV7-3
CASSLGAGFYNEQFF
TGTGCCAGCAGCTTAGGTGCGGGTTTCTACAATGAGCAGTTCTTC
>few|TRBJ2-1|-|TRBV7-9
CASSFGLYNEQFF
TGTGCCAGCAGTTTTGGACTCTACAATGAGCAGTTCTTC
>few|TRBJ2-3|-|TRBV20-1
CSAIGNTDTQYF
TGCAGTGCTATTGGGAACACAGATACGCAGTATTTT
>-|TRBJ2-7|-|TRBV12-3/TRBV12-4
CASSLGQGTLDEQYF
TGTGCCAGCAGTCTCGGGCAGGGAACTTTAGACGAGCAGTACTTC
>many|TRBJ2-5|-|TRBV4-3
CASSQDGRGREETQYF
TGCGCCAGCAGCCAAGATGGTCGGGGCAGGGAGGAGACCCAGTACTTC
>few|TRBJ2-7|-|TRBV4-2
CASSSGDKWINEQYF
TGTGCCAGCAGCTCCGGGGACAAGTGGATCAACGAGCAGTACTTC
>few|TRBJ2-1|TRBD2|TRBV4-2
CASSLPPLRGGNEQFF
TGTGCCAGCAGCCTGCCCCCACTGCGGGGGGGCAATGAGCAGTTCTTC
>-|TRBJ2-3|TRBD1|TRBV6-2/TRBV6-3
CATDDRGISTDTQYF
TGTGCCACCGACGACAGGGGCATTAGCACAGATACGCAGTATTTT
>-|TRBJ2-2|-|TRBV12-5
CASGLPGRNTGELFF
TGTGCTAGTGGTTTGCCTGGCAGGAACACCGGGGAGCTGTTTTTT
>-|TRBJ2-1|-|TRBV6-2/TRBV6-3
CASSYREVNEQFF
TGTGCCAGCAGTTATAGGGAGGTCAATGAGCAGTTCTTC
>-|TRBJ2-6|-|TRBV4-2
CASSPGVAGANVLTF
TGTGCCAGCAGCCCAGGGGTCGCCGGGGCCAACGTCCTGACTTTC
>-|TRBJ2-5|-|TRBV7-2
CASSRQRILGETQYF
TGTGCCAGCAGCCGACAGCGGATCCTCGGGGAGACCCAGTACTTC
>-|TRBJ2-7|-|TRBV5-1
CASSFLRDPGYEQYF
TGCGCCAGCAGCTTCCTCCGGGACCCAGGCTACGAGCAGTACTTC
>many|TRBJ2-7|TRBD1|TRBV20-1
CSASPRTGGYEQYF
TGCAGTGCTAGCCCAAGGACAGGGGGCTACGAGCAGTACTTC
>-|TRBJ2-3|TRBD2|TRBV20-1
CSATGLAGGRTTDTQYF
TGCAGTGCCACGGGACTAGCGGGGGGAAGAACCACAGATACGCAGTATTTT
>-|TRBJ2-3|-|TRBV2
CASSGLDTQYF
TGTGCCAGCAGTGGGCTAGATACGCAGTATTTT
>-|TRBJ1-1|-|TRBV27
CASSPDWSNTEAFF
TGTGCCAGCAGCCCCGACTGGAGTAACACTGAAGCTTTCTTT
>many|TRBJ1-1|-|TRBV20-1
CSAKSLGGGTEAFF
TGCAGTGCTAAAAGCTTGGGCGGGGGCACTGAAGCTTTCTTT
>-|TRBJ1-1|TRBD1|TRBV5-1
CASSFRGLHTEAFF
TGCGCCAGCAGCTTTAGGGGGCTTCACACTGAAGCTTTCTTT
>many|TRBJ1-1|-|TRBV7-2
CASSPGRLNTEAFF
TGTGCCAGCAGCCCGGGACGGCTGAACACTGAAGCTTTCTTT
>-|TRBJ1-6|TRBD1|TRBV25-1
CASSLRDSQSPLHF
TGTGCCAGCAGTCTCCGGGACAGCCAATCACCCCTCCACTTT
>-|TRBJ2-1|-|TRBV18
CASSQGYSYNEQFF
TGTGCCAGCTCACAAGGGTACTCCTACAATGAGCAGTTCTTC
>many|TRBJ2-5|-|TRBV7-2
CASKLYRAEETQYF
TGTGCCAGCAAGCTTTATCGGGCAGAAGAGACCCAGTACTTC
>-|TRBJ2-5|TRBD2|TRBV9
CASSAIGGGGETQYF
TGTGCCAGCAGCGCCATCGGGGGGGGCGGAGAGACCCAGTACTTC
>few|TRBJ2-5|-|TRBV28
CASTAISSQQETQYF
TGTGCCAGCACCGCTATCTCAAGCCAGCAAGAGACCCAGTACTTC
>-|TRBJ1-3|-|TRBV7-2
CASSLKKTIYF
TGTGCCAGCAGCTTGAAGAAGACCATATATTTT
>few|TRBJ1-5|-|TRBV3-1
CASSQDTGGNQPQHF
TGTGCCAGCAGCCAAGATACGGGAGGCAATCAGCCCCAGCATTTT
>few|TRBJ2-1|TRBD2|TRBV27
CATRLAGGDEQFF
TGTGCCACCCGACTAGCGGGGGGGGACGAGCAGTTCTTC
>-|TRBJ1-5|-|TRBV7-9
CASSPLGGQPQHF
TGTGCCAGCAGCCCTCTCGGCGGTCAGCCCCAGCATTTT
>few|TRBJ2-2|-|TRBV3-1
CASSQSSGGELFF
TGTGCCAGCAGCCAGTCCAGCGGCGGGGAGCTGTTTTTT
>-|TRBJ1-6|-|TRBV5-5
CASSHHGDLNSPLHF
TGTGCCAGCAGCCACCACGGGGACCTCAATTCACCCCTCCACTTT